A single T cell receptor (beta chain) is shown here with its context. Antigen unknown. The CDR3 loop spans 15 amino acids. Between the trimmed V and J ends, which lost 1 base and 4 bases, there was a span of 14 bases. The germline V gene encodes CDR1 MGHRA and CDR2 YSYEKL. It was with 60 Vbeta and 13 Jbeta primers that the PCR ran. Libraries were prepared by immunoSEQ multiplex PCR; TCRdb keeps only in-frame clonotypes and omits some of them. The table lists roughly 120,000 clones, nearly 80% of them singletons. As for the donors, each was a healthy bone marrow donor. The entry originates in a study of cytomegalovirus exposure and HLA in healthy donors. Study results and caveats: Researchers reported from a later analysis that most CMV-associated TCR beta chains appeared HLA-restricted. Sequencing likely produced, as an artifact, a cluster of highly shared sequence variants.

Sequencing was performed on PBMCs. The V and J genes are TRBV4-1 and TRBJ2-7; a weak D match, TRBD2 (5 bases). The TCR sequence derives from a woman aged 30 to 39 in good health and CMV-seronegative. The CDR3 reads CASSQASSSGYEQYF. CDR3 coding DNA: TGCGCCAGCAGCCAAGCTTCATCCTCGGGGTACGAGCAGTACTTC.